The present T cell receptor (beta chain) was sequenced within a study of control samples from healthy donors and cancer patients. Some clones are missing from TCRdb's copy, which holds only in-frame ones; the method was immunoSEQ multiplex PCR. The sample includes roughly 140,000 clones, roughly 90% of them seen just once. Germline V CDR1 and CDR2: SGHTA, FQGTGA. The CDR3 is 14 amino acids. Trimming stripped 2 bases from V and 3 bases from J, with 9 bases between. Source material: blood. The V and J genes are TRBV7-3 and TRBJ2-3; D gene ambiguous. The sequence came from a man younger than 45 in good health. The CDR3 spells CASSLFSKTDTQYF. The CDR3 DNA is TGTGCCAGCAGCTTATTTTCAAAAACAGATACGCAGTATTTT.